The sequence of this TCR beta chain was determined in a study of read filtering for tumor transcriptome and immune sequencing. Study overall: 8 patients were R-ISS I, 16 were R-ISS II, six or seven were R-ISS III.

This clonotype was detected ten times or more. The antigen is undetermined. V shed 10 bases and J 0 bases; nucleotides not matched to a gene: 9. CDR1 is MDHEN and CDR2 is SYDVKM in the germline V gene. The CDR3 spans 17 residues. This library used approximately 370 ng RNA and molecular barcoded adaptors spanning alpha/delta and beta/gamma chains. Via MiXCR, TCRdb re-called the reads, giving one row per CDR3 protein. The sample lists over 35,000 distinct CDR3 sequences; around an eighth were seen once. General study points: Approximately 80% of IR-seq clonotypes had one read, totaling around 4% of reads; RNA-seq: about 74% and 41%.

The chain employs TRBV28 and TRBJ2-6; 10 nucleotides agree with TRBD1. The sequence was collected from a donor aged 40 or over with multiple myeloma. The sample comprised a population of CD138-negative cells sorted from bone marrow. This CDR3 is CAIGRTGGYSGANVLTF. The CDR3 DNA sequence: TGTGCCATCGGGCGGACAGGGGGGTACTCTGGGGCCAACGTCCTGACTTTC. The complete variable domain, with remaining parts taken from reference TRBV28 and TRBJ2-6, reads DVKVTQSSRYLVKRTGEKVFLECVQDMDHENMFWYRQDPGLGLRLIYFSYDVKMKEKGDIPEGYSVSREKKERFSLILESASTNQTSMYLCAIGRTGGYSGANVLTFGAGSRLTVL.